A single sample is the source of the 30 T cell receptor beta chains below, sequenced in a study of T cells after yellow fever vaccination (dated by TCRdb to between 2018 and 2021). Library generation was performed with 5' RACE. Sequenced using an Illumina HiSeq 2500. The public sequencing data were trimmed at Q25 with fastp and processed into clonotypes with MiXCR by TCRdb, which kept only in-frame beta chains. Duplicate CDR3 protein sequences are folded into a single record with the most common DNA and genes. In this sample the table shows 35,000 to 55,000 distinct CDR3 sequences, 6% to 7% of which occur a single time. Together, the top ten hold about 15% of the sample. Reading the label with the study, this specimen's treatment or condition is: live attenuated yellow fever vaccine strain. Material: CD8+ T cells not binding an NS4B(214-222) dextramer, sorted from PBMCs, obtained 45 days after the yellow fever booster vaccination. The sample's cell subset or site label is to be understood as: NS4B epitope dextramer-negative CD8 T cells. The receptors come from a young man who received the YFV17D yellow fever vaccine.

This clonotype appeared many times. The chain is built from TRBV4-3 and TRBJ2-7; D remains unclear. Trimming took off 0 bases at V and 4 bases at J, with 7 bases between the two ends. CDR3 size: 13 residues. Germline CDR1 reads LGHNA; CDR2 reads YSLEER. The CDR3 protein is CASSQDRSYEQYF. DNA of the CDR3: TGCGCCAGCAGCCAAGATCGATCGTACGAGCAGTACTTC.

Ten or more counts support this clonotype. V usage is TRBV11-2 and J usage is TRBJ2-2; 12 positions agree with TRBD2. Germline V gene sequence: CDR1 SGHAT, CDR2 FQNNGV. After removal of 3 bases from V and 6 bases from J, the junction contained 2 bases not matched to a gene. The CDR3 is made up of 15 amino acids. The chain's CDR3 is CASSLTSGSPGELFF. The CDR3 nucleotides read TGTGCCAGCAGCTTGACTAGCGGGAGCCCCGGGGAGCTGTTTTTT.

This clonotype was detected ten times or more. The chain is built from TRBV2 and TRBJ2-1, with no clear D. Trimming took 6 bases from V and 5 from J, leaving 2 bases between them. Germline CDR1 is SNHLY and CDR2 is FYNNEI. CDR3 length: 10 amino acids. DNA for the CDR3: TGTGCCAGCAGGAACAATGAGCAGTTCTTC. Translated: CASRNNEQFF.

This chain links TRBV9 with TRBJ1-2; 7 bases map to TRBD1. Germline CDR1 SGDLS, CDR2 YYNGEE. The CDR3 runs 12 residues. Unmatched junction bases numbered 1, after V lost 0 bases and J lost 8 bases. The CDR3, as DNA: TGTGCCAGCAGCGTAGAAGGGGGCGGCTACACCTTC. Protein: CASSVEGGGYTF.

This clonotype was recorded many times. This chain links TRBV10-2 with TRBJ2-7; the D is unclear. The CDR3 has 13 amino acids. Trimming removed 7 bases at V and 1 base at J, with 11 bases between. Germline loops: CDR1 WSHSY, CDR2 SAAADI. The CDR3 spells CASTGGSSYEQYF. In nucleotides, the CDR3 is TGCGCCAGCACTGGCGGCTCGTCCTACGAGCAGTACTTC.

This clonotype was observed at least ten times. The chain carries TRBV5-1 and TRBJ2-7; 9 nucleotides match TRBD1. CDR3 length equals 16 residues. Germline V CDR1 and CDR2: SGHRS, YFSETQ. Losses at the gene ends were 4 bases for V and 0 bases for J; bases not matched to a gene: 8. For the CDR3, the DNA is TGCGCCAGCAGCGATCCGGGGGACAGGGACTCCTACGAGCAGTACTTC. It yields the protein CASSDPGDRDSYEQYF. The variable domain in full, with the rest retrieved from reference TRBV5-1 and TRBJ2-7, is KAGVTQTPRYLIKTRGQQVTLSCSPISGHRSVSWYQQTPGQGLQFLFEYFSETQRNKGNFPGRFSGRQFSNSRSEMNVSTLELGDSALYLCASSDPGDRDSYEQYFGPGTRLTVT.

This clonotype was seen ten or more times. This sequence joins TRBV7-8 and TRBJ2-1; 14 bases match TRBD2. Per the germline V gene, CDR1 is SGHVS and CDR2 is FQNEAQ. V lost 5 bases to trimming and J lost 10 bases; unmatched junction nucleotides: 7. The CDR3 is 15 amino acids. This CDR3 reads CASSAGTSGSQEQFF. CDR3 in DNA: TGTGCCAGCAGCGCCGGGACTAGCGGGAGTCAAGAGCAGTTCTTC.

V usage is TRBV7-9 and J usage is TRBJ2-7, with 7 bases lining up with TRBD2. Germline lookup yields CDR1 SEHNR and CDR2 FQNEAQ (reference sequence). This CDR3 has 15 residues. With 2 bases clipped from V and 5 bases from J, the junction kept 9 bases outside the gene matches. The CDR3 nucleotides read TGTGCCAGCAGCTTACCGCTAGCGGATAGGGACGAGCAGTACTTC. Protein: CASSLPLADRDEQYF.

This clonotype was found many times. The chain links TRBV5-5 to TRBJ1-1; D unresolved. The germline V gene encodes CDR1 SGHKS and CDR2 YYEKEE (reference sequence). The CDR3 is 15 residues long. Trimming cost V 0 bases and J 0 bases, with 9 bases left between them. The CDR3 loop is CASSLGGTLNTEAFF. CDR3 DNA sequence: TGTGCCAGCAGCTTGGGTGGAACTCTGAACACTGAAGCTTTCTTT.

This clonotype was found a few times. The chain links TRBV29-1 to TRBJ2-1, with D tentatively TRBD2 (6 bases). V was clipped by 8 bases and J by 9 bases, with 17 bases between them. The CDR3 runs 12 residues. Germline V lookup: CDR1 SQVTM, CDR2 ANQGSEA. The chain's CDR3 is CSIGLIRGEQFF. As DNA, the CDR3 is TGCAGCATTGGACTAATTAGGGGTGAGCAGTTCTTC.

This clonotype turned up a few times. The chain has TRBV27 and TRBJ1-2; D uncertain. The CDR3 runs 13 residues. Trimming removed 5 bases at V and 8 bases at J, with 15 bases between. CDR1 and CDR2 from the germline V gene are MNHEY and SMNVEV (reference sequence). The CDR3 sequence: CASSPDPRVGYTF. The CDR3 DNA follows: TGTGCCAGCAGTCCCGACCCTAGGGTCGGCTACACCTTC.

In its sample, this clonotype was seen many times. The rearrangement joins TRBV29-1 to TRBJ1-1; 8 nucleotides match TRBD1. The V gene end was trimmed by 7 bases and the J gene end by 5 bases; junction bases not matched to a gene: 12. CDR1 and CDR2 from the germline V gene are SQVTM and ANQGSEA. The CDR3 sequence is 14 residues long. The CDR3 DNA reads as TGCAGCGCCTGGGACAGGAAAGGTGTAACTGAAGCTTTCTTT. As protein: CSAWDRKGVTEAFF.

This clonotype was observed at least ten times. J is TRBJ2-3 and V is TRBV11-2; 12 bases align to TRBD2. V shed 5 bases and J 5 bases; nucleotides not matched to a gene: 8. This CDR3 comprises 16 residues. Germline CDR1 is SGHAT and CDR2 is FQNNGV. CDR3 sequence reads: CASSDRLAGDVDTQYF. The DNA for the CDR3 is TGTGCCAGCAGCGACCGACTAGCGGGAGATGTAGATACGCAGTATTTT.

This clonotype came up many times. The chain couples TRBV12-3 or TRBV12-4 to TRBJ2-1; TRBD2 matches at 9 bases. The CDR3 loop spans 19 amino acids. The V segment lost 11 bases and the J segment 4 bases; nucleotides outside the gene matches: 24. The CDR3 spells CALSLELAGLGDLYNEQFF. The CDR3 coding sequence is TGTGCCCTCAGTTTAGAACTAGCGGGCTTGGGGGACCTTTACAATGAGCAGTTCTTC.

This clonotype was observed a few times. CDR3 sequence reads: CASQPRDSFSQQYF. In DNA, the CDR3 is TGTGCCAGCCAGCCCCGGGACAGCTTTTCCCAGCAGTATTTT. The V gene is TRBV19, the J gene TRBJ2-3; 7 nucleotides match TRBD1. Germline loops: CDR1 LNHDA, CDR2 SQIVND (reference sequence). CDR3 length: 14 amino acids. With V trimmed by 9 bases and J by 11 bases, 17 bases remained unmatched.

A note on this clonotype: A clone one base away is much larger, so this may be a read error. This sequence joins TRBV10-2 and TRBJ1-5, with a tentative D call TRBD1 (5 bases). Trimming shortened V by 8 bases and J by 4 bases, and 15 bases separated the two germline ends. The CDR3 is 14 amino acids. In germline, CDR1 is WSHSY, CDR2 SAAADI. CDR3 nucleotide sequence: TGCGCCAGCGGGGGTGGACATTATAATCAGCCCCAGCATTTT. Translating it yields CASGGGHYNQPQHF.

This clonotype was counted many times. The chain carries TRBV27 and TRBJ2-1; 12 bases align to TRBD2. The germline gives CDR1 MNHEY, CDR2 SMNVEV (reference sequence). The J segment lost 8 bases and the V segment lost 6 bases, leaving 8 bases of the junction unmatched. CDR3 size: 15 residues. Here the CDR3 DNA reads TGTGCCAGCAGACGGACTAGCGGGATGTTTGATGAGCAGTTCTTC. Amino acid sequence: CASRRTSGMFDEQFF.

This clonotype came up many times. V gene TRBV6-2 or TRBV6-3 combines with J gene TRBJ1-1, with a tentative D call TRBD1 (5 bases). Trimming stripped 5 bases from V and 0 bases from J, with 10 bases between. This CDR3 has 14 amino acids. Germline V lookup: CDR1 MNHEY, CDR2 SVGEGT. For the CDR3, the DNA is TGTGCCAGCAGTGGGGACCTTATGAACACTGAAGCTTTCTTT. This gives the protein CASSGDLMNTEAFF.

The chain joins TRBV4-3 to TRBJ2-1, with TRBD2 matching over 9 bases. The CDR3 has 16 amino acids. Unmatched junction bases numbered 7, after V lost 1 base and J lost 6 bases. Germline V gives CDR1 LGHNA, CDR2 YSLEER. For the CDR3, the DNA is TGCGCCAGCAGCCAAGGGTTTGGACTAGCGCGCAATGAGCAGTTCTTC. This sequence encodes CASSQGFGLARNEQFF.

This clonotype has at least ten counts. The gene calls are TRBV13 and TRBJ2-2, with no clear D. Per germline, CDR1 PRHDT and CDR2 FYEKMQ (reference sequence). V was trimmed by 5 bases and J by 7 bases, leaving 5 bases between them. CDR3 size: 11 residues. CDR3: CASSQDGELFF. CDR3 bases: TGTGCCAGCAGCCAGGACGGGGAGCTGTTTTTT. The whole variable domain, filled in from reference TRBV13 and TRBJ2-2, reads AAGVIQSPRHLIKEKRETATLKCYPIPRHDTVYWYQQGPGQDPQFLISFYEKMQSDKGSIPDRFSAQQFSDYHSELNMSSLELGDSALYFCASSQDGELFFGEGSRLTVL.

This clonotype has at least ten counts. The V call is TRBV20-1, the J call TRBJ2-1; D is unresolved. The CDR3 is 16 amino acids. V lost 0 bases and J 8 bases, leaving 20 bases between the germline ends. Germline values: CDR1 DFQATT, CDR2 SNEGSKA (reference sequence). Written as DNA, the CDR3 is TGCAGTGCTAGAGATCCGCTGGACCTGTACCACCATGAGCAGTTCTTC. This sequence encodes CSARDPLDLYHHEQFF.

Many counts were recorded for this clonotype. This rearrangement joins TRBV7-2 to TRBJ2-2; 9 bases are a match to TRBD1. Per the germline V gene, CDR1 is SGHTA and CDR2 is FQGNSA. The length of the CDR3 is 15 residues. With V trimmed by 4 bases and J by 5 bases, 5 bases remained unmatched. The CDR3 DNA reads TGTGCCAGCAGCTCCACAGGGGGCTATACCGGGGAGCTGTTTTTT. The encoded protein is CASSSTGGYTGELFF.

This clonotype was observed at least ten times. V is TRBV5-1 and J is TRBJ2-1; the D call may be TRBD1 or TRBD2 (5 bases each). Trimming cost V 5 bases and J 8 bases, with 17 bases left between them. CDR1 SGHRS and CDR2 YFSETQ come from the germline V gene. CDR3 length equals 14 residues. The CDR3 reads CASSFGTLGHEQFF. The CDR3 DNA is TGCGCCAGCAGTTTCGGGACCCTCGGCCATGAGCAGTTCTTC.

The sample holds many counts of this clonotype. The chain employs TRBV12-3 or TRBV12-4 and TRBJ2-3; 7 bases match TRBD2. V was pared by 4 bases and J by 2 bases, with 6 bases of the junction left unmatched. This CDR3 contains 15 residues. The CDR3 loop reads CASSWMGGDTDTQYF. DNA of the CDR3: TGTGCCAGCAGTTGGATGGGAGGGGACACAGATACGCAGTATTTT.

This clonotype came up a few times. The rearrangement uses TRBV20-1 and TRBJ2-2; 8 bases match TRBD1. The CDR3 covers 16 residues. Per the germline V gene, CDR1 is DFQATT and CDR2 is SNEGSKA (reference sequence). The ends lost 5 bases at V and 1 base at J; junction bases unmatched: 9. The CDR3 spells CSALGTGTGNTGELFF. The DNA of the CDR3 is TGCAGTGCTTTAGGAACCGGGACAGGGAACACCGGGGAGCTGTTTTTT.

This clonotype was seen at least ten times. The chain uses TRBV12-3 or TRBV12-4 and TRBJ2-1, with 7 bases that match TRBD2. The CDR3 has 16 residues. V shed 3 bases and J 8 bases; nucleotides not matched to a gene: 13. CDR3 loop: CASSFPSGDVGDEQFF. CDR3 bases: TGTGCCAGCAGTTTCCCTAGCGGCGATGTAGGCGATGAGCAGTTCTTC.

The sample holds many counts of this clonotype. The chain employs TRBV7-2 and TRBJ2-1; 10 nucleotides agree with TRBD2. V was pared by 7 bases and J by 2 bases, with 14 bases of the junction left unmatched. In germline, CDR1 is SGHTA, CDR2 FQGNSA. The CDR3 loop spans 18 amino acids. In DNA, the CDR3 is TGTGCCAGCACCCTAGTGGGGGGGCTAGCGGGAGCCTACAATGAGCAGTTCTTC. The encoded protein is CASTLVGGLAGAYNEQFF.

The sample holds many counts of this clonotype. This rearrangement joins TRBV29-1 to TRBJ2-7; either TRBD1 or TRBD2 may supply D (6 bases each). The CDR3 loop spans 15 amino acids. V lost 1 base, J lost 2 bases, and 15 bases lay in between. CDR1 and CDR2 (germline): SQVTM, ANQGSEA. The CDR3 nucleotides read TGCAGCGTTGAAGGGGTGGGGGGCGAGCCCTACGAGCAGTACTTC. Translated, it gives CSVEGVGGEPYEQYF.

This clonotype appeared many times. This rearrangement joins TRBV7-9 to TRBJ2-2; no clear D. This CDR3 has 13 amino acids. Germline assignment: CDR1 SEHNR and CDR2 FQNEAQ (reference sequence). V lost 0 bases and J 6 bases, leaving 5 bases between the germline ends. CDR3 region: CASSLASPGELFF. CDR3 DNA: TGTGCCAGCAGCTTAGCTTCCCCCGGGGAGCTGTTTTTT.

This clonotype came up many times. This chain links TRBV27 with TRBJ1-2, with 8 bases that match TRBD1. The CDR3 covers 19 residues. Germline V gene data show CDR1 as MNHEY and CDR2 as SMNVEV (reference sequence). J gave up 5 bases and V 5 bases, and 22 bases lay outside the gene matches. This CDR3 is CASSPLVYPPGQELYGYTF. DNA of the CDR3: TGTGCCAGCAGTCCGCTTGTCTACCCTCCGGGACAGGAGCTTTATGGCTACACCTTC.